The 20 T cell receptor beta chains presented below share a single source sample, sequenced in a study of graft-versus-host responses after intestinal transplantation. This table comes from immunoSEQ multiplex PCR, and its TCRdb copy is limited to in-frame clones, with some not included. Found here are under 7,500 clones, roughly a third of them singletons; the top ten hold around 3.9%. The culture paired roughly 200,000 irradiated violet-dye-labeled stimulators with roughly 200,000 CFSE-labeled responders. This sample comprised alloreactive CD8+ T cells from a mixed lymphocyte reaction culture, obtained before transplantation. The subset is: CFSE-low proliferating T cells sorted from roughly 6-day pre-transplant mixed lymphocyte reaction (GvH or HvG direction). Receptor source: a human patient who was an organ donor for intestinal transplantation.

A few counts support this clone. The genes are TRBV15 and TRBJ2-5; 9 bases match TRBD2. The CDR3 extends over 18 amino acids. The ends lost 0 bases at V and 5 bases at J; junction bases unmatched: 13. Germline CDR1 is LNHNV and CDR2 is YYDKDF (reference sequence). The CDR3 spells CATSREIPLAGGPETQYF. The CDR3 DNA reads TGTGCCACCAGCAGAGAAATCCCTCTGGCGGGGGGGCCCGAGACCCAGTACTTC.

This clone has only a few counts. In DNA form, the CDR3 reads TGCGCCAGCAGCCAAGACCCGAGCTCCTACGAGCAGTACTTC. This gives the protein CASSQDPSSYEQYF. The chain recombines TRBV4-1 with TRBJ2-7; D call uncertain. Trimming pared 0 bases from V and 0 bases from J, leaving 6 bases between. This CDR3 has 14 residues. In germline, CDR1 is MGHRA, CDR2 YSYEKL.

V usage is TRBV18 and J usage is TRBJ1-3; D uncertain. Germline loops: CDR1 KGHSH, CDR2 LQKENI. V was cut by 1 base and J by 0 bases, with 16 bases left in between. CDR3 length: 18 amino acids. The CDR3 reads CASSPLTIHYFSGNTIYF. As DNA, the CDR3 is TGTGCCAGCTCACCACTTACCATACACTACTTCTCTGGAAACACCATATATTTT.

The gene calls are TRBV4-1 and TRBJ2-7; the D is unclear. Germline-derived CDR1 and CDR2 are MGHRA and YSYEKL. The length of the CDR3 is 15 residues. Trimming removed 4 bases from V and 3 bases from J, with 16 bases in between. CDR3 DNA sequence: TGCGCCAGCAGCCCGCGACTCACCATCCTCTACGAGCAGTACTTC. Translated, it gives CASSPRLTILYEQYF.

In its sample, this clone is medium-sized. CDR3 DNA sequence: TGCGCCAGCAGCCAAGGGACTAGCGGGACCTACGAGCAGTACTTC. Its translation: CASSQGTSGTYEQYF. The gene calls are TRBV4-1 and TRBJ2-7; 12 bases are shared with TRBD2. Germline assignment: CDR1 MGHRA and CDR2 YSYEKL. The CDR3 sequence is 15 residues long. The V gene end was trimmed by 1 base and the J gene end by 2 bases; junction bases not matched to a gene: 0.

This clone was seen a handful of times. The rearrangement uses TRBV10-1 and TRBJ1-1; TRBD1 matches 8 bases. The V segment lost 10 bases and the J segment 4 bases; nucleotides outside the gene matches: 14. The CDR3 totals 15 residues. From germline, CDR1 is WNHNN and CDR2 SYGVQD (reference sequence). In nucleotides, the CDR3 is TGCGCCATCCCATGCAGAGGACAGGGAAGCACTGAAGCTTTCTTT. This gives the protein CAIPCRGQGSTEAFF.

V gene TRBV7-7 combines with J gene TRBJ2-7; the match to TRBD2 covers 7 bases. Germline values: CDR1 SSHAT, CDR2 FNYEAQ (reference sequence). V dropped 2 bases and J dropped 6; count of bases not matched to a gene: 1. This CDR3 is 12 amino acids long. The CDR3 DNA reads TGTGCCAGCAGCTTAACTAGCGTCGAGCAGTACTTC. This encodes CASSLTSVEQYF.

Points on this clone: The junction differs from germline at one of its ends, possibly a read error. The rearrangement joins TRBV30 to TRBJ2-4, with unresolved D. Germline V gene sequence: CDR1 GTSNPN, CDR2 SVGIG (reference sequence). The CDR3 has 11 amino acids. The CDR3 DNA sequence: TGTGCCTGGGGCCCGGATGAGACTGTCCACTTC. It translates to CAWGPDETVHF.

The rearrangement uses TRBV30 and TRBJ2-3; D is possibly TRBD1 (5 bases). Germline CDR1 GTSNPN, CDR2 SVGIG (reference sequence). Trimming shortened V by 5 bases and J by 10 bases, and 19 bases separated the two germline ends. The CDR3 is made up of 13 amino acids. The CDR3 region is CAWGYRPSGSQYF. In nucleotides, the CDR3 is TGTGCCTGGGGGTACAGGCCCTCCGGGTCGCAGTATTTT.

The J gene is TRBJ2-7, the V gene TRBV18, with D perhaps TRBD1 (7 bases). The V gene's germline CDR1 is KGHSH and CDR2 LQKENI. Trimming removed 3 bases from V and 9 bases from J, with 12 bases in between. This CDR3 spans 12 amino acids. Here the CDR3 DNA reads TGTGCCAGCTCACCCTCAGGGGGAGGGCAGTACTTC. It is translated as CASSPSGGGQYF.

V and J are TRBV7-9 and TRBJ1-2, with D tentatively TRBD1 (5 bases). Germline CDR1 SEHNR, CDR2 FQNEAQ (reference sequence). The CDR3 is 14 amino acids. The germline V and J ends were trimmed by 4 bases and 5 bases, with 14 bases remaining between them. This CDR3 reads CASSSGQAVYGYTF. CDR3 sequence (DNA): TGTGCCAGCAGCTCCGGACAAGCCGTTTATGGCTACACCTTC.

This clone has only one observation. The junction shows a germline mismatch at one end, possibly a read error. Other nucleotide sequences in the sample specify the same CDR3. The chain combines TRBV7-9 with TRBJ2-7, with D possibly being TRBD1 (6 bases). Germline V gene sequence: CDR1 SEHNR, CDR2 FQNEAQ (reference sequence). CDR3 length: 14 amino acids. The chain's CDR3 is CASSSWTDSYEQYF. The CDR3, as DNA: TGTGCCAGCAGCTCATGGACAGACTCCTACGAGCAATACTTC.

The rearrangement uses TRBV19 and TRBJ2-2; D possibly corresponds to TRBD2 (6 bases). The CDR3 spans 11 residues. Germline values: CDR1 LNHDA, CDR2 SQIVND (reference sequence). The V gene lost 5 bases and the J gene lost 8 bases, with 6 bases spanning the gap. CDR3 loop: CASSRGGELFF. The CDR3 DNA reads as TGTGCCAGTAGTCGGGGGGGGGAGCTGTTTTTT. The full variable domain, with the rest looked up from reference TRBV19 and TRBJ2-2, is DGGITQSPKYLFRKEGQNVTLSCEQNLNHDAMYWYRQDPGQGLRLIYYSQIVNDFQKGDIAEGYSVSREKKESFPLTVTSAQKNPTAFYLCASSRGGELFFGEGSRLTVL.

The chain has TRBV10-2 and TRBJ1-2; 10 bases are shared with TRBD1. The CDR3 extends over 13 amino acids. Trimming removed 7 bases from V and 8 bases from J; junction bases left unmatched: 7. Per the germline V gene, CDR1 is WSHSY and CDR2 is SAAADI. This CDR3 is CASIRTGGRGYTF. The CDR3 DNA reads TGCGCCAGCATTCGGACAGGGGGTAGGGGCTACACCTTC.

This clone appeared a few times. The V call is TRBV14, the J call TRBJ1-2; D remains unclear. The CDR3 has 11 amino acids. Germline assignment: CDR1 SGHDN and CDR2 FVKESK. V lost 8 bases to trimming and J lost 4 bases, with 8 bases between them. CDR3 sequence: CASGSFYGYTF. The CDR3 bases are TGTGCCAGCGGCAGTTTCTATGGCTACACCTTC. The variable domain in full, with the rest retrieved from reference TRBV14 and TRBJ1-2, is EAGVTQFPSHSVIEKGQTVTLRCDPISGHDNLYWYRRVMGKEIKFLLHFVKESKQDESGMPNNRFLAERTGGTYSTLKVQPAELEDSGVYFCASGSFYGYTFGSGTRLTVV.

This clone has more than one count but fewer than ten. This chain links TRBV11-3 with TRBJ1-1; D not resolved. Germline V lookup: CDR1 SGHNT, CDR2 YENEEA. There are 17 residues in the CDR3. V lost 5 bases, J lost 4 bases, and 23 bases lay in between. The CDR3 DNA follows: TGTGCCAGCAGCCCTCTCCACTATCAGCTAGCGGGCACTGAAGCTTTCTTT. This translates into CASSPLHYQLAGTEAFF.

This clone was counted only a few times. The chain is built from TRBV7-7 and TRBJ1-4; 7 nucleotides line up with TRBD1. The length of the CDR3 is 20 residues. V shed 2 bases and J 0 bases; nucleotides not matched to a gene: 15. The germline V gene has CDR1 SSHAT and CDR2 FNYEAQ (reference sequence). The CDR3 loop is CASSLWEGTVPFPTNEKLFF. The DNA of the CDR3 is TGTGCCAGCAGCTTATGGGAAGGGACAGTGCCTTTTCCAACTAATGAAAAACTGTTTTTT.

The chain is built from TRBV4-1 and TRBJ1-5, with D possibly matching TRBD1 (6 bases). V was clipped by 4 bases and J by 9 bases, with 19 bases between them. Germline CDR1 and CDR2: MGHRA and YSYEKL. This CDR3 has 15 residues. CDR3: CASSPILGARRPQHF. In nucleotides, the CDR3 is TGCGCCAGCAGCCCCATCCTGGGGGCACGGAGGCCCCAGCATTTT.

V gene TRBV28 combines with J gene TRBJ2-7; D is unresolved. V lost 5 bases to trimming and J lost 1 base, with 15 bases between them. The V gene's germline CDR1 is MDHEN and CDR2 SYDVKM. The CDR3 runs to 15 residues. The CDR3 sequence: CASSGQLNKSYEQYF. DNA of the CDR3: TGTGCCAGCAGTGGGCAATTAAATAAGTCCTACGAGCAGTACTTC.

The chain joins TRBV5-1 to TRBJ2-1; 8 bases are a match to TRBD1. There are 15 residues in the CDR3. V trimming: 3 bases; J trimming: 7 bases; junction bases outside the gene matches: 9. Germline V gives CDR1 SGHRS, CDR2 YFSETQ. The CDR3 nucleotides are TGCGCCAGCAGCTGGGACAGGTTCGGGATAAATGAGCAGTTCTTC. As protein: CASSWDRFGINEQFF.